This TCR beta chain was recovered during a study of human T cells and chemical hapten exposure. Study-level background: Patch testing was performed with 0.01% DPC on the upper back, with reading at 6 days. Notes on the study in general: DPC sensitization did not alter TCRs above 1 in 1000 frequency.

Germline values: CDR1 KGHSH, CDR2 LQKENI. Trimming removed 3 bases from V and 3 bases from J, with 15 bases in between. The CDR3 consists of 15 residues. With respect to this clonotype: Its antigen remains unidentified.

Time point: patch test 1, 2 weeks after DPC sensitization. Treatment: therapeutic diphenylcyclopropenone sensitization with weekly scalp DPC. Library preparation tagged each individual cDNA molecule with a unique molecular identifier. As originally analysed: A per-sample median of roughly 96,000 TCRs was observed, with a range of roughly 20,000 to 690,600. A single record per CDR3 protein comes from TCRdb applying MiXCR to the RACE reads. TCRdb, not the original authors, processed these V and J calls. This table has approximately 340,000 distinct CDR3 sequences, approximately 6.9% appearing once. Sample: whole blood, taken in connection with sensitization to the hapten diphenylcyclopropenone (DPC). V is TRBV18 and J is TRBJ2-7, with D tentatively TRBD2 (6 bases). The sequence derives from a woman under 30 with alopecia areata. Some clones in this sample may be carry-over from other donors' samples. As DNA, the CDR3 is TGTGCCAGCTCACCGGGCGGGGCCCTATACTACGAGCAGTACTTC. This gives the protein CASSPGGALYYEQYF.